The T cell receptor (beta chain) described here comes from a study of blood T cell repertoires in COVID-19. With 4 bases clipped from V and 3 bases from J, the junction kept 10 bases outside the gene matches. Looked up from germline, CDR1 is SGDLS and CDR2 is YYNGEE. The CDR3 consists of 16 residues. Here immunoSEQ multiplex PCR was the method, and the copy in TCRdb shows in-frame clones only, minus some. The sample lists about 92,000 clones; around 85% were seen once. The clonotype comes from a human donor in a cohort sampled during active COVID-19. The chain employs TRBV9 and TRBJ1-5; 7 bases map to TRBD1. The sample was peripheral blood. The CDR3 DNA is TGTGCCAGCAGCCTAGATGGGACAGAGAACAATCAGCCCCAGCATTTT. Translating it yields CASSLDGTENNQPQHF. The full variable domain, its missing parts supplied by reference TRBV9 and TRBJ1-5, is DSGVTQTPKHLITATGQRVTLRCSPRSGDLSVYWYQQSLDQGLQFLIQYYNGEERAKGNILERFSAQQFPDLHSELNLSSLELGDSALYFCASSLDGTENNQPQHFGDGTRLSIL.